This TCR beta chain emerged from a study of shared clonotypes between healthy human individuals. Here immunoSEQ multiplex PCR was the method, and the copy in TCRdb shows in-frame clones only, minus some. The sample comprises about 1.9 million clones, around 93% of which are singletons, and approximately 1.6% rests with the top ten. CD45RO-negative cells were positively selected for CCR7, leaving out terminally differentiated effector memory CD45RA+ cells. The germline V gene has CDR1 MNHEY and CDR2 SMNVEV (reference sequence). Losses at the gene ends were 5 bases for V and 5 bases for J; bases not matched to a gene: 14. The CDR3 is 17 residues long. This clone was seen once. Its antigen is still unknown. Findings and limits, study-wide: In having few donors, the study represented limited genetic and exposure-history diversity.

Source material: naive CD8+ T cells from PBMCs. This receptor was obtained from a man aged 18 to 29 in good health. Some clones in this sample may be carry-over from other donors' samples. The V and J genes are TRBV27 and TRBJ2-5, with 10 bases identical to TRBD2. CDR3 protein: CASSPLGLAGVLETQYF. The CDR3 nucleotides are TGTGCCAGCAGTCCCCTCGGGCTAGCGGGAGTTTTGGAGACCCAGTACTTC.